Presented here are 19 T cell receptor beta chains from one specimen sequenced in a study of control samples from healthy donors and cancer patients. Sequencing used immunoSEQ multiplex PCR; TCRdb keeps in-frame clones, though not all of them. The sample records roughly 55,000 clones, around 90% being singletons. Sequencing was done on a sample of PBMCs. Receptors were obtained from a man aged 35 to 55 with colorectal cancer.

Worth noting for this clone: It may be a read error: a sequence one base away is much more abundant. The chain combines TRBV19 with TRBJ1-2; TRBD1 agrees at 8 bases. Germline lookup yields CDR1 LNHDA and CDR2 SQIVND (reference sequence). The CDR3 is 13 residues long. V lost 3 bases to trimming and J lost 3 bases; unmatched junction nucleotides: 0. The CDR3 reads CASSMDRDYGYTF. The CDR3 nucleotides read TGTGCCAGTAGTATGGACAGGGACTATGGCTACACCTTC.

The V and J genes are TRBV21-1 and TRBJ2-7; the DNA was not compared with TRBD1, the D call given in the table. TRBV21-1 is a pseudogene segment. The CDR3 sequence is 20 residues long. The CDR3 nucleotides read TGTGCCAGCACCAAATCACCCTCAGGACAGGGCTGTTCATGTCGGTACGAGCAGTACTTC. Its protein is CASTKSPSGQGCSCRYEQYF.

This clone occurred once. V is TRBV9 and J is TRBJ1-1, with TRBD1 matching 7 bases. Germline V gives CDR1 SGDLS, CDR2 YYNGEE. The CDR3 contains 15 residues. The V and J ends lost 2 bases and 4 bases, in that order; junction bases with no gene match: 8. The DNA for the CDR3 is TGTGCCAGCAGCGTGAATCGACAGGGTCCCACTGAAGCTTTCTTT. It encodes CASSVNRQGPTEAFF.

This chain uses TRBV7-9 with TRBJ2-5, with a tentative D call TRBD2 (6 bases). The CDR3 is 14 residues long. Trimming removed 1 base at V and 6 bases at J, with 12 bases between. Germline V gene sequence: CDR1 SEHNR, CDR2 FQNEAQ (reference sequence). The CDR3 loop is CASSLGDSGKTQYF. The DNA for the CDR3 is TGTGCCAGCAGCTTAGGGGACTCTGGGAAGACCCAGTACTTC.

This clone was seen once. J is TRBJ2-3 and V is TRBV5-1; either TRBD1 or TRBD2 may supply D (5 bases each). Trimming shortened V by 10 bases and J by 1 base, and 13 bases separated the two germline ends. Germline V gene lookup returns CDR1 SGHRS and CDR2 YFSETQ. The CDR3 sequence is 13 residues long. The DNA of the CDR3 is TGCGCCCACCCAGGGACCGGCACAGATACGCAGTATTTT. It is translated as CAHPGTGTDTQYF.

This clone was counted only a few times. This rearrangement joins TRBV19 to TRBJ2-1; TRBD2 aligns across 7 bases. The CDR3 consists of 15 residues. V lost 9 bases, J lost 1 base, and 9 bases stayed unmatched. CDR1 is LNHDA, CDR2 SQIVND, per germline (reference sequence). The CDR3 DNA follows: TGTGCCAGAAAAGTAAGGGGAGGGTCCTACAATGAGCAGTTCTTC. It codes for CARKVRGGSYNEQFF. Supplemented by reference TRBV19 and TRBJ2-1, the full variable domain reads DGGITQSPKYLFRKEGQNVTLSCEQNLNHDAMYWYRQDPGQGLRLIYYSQIVNDFQKGDIAEGYSVSREKKESFPLTVTSAQKNPTAFYLCARKVRGGSYNEQFFGPGTRLTVL.

This chain uses TRBV27 with TRBJ1-1; D possibly corresponds to TRBD1 (5 bases). Looked up from germline, CDR1 is MNHEY and CDR2 is SMNVEV (reference sequence). V lost 2 bases, J lost 4 bases, and 11 bases lay in between. The CDR3 covers 14 residues. Here the CDR3 DNA reads TGTGCCAGCAGTTTAGGGGGTGGGCGCACTGAAGCTTTCTTT. Its protein product is CASSLGGGRTEAFF.

The chain is built from TRBV27 and TRBJ2-2, with D perhaps matching TRBD1 or TRBD2 (5 bases each). The germline V gene encodes CDR1 MNHEY and CDR2 SMNVEV (reference sequence). The CDR3 loop spans 16 amino acids. With 6 bases removed from V and 0 bases from J, the gap between germline ends came to 14 bases. The CDR3 is CASSQTGTANTGELFF. CDR3 sequence (DNA): TGTGCCAGCAGCCAAACCGGGACGGCGAACACCGGGGAGCTGTTTTTT.

The chain joins TRBV6-5 to TRBJ1-4; no definite D call. This CDR3 is 15 amino acids long. Trimming stripped 2 bases from V and 10 bases from J, with 17 bases between. CDR1 is MNHEY, CDR2 SVGAGI, per germline. The DNA of the CDR3 is TGTGCCAGCAGTTACCGAACCCCCGCCGAGGGAAAACTGTTTTTT. This encodes CASSYRTPAEGKLFF.

This chain connects TRBV7-9 to TRBJ1-4; D is ambiguous. V dropped 1 base and J dropped 2 bases, with 8 bases sitting between them. CDR1 and CDR2 (germline): SEHNR, FQNEAQ (reference sequence). The CDR3 has 15 residues. The CDR3 loop is CASSLVVGTNEKLFF. CDR3 in DNA: TGTGCCAGCAGCTTAGTCGTGGGTACTAATGAAAAACTGTTTTTT.

The rearrangement uses TRBV18 and TRBJ2-2; tentative D call: TRBD1 (5 bases). Germline CDR1 KGHSH, CDR2 LQKENI. The CDR3 totals 15 residues. V was pared by 3 bases and J by 3 bases, with 11 bases between. CDR3: CASSPLGPDTGELFF. In nucleotides, the CDR3 is TGTGCCAGCTCACCCTTGGGGCCTGACACCGGGGAGCTGTTTTTT.

The gene calls are TRBV9 and TRBJ2-5, with D maybe TRBD2 (6 bases). V was trimmed by 1 base and J by 2 bases, leaving 9 bases between them. The CDR3 covers 14 residues. Germline V gene lookup returns CDR1 SGDLS and CDR2 YYNGEE. CDR3 nucleotide sequence: TGTGCCAGCAGCGTAACCGGGAGACAAGAGACCCAGTACTTC. Translated, it gives CASSVTGRQETQYF. The full variable domain, with the rest looked up from reference TRBV9 and TRBJ2-5, is DSGVTQTPKHLITATGQRVTLRCSPRSGDLSVYWYQQSLDQGLQFLIQYYNGEERAKGNILERFSAQQFPDLHSELNLSSLELGDSALYFCASSVTGRQETQYFGPGTRLLVL.

The chain employs TRBV7-8 and TRBJ1-6; D is unresolved. CDR3 size: 11 residues. The V gene lost 5 bases and the J gene lost 7 bases, with 3 bases spanning the gap. Germline V gene lookup returns CDR1 SGHVS and CDR2 FQNEAQ. The CDR3 bases are TGTGCCAGCAGCCAAAATTCACCCCTCCACTTT. Residues: CASSQNSPLHF.

This clone has just one count. The rearrangement joins TRBV3-1 (or the pseudogene TRBV3-2) to TRBJ1-1; D unclear. The V gene lost 4 bases and the J gene lost 6 bases, with 6 bases spanning the gap. The CDR3 sequence is 11 residues long. CDR1 is LGHDT, CDR2 YNNKEL, per germline (reference sequence). The CDR3 here is CASSRGAEAFF. DNA for the CDR3: TGTGCCAGCAGCCGCGGCGCTGAAGCTTTCTTT.

The chain combines TRBV4-3 with TRBJ1-1, with 7 positions matching TRBD1. V was pared by 0 bases and J by 1 base, with 8 bases of the junction left unmatched. In germline, CDR1 is LGHNA, CDR2 YSLEER. The CDR3 runs 17 residues. The CDR3 sequence is CASSQDRQGGTNTEAFF. The CDR3 DNA follows: TGCGCCAGCAGCCAAGACCGACAGGGAGGGACGAACACTGAAGCTTTCTTT.

Concerning this clone: Additional DNA sequences in this sample encode the identical CDR3. This chain connects TRBV18 to TRBJ2-3; 8 bases are shared with TRBD1. The CDR3 is 14 residues long. The V segment lost 2 bases and the J segment 5 bases; nucleotides outside the gene matches: 3. CDR1 and CDR2 from the germline V gene are KGHSH and LQKENI. In DNA, the CDR3 is TGTGCCAGCTCACCAGTGACAGGGGAAGATACGCAGTATTTT. It translates to CASSPVTGEDTQYF.

This clone came up a few times. This sequence joins TRBV5-1 and TRBJ2-7; D is possibly TRBD1 (6 bases). The germline V gene encodes CDR1 SGHRS and CDR2 YFSETQ. V was clipped by 0 bases and J by 2 bases, with 6 bases between them. The CDR3 totals 13 residues. CDR3 sequence: CASSLEGAYEQYF. The CDR3 DNA reads as TGCGCCAGCAGCTTGGAGGGGGCCTACGAGCAGTACTTC.

This rearrangement joins TRBV4-2 to TRBJ1-1; D gene unclear. V lost 8 bases and J 4 bases, leaving 14 bases between the germline ends. CDR3 length: 13 amino acids. Looked up from germline, CDR1 is LGHNA and CDR2 is YNFKEQ. As DNA, the CDR3 is TGTGCCAGCCGGACGGAGGGATCCACTGAAGCTTTCTTT. Translating gives CASRTEGSTEAFF.

The V and J genes are TRBV19 and TRBJ1-5; the match to TRBD1 covers 11 bases. This CDR3 spans 15 amino acids. CDR1 is LNHDA and CDR2 is SQIVND in the germline V gene (reference sequence). The J segment lost 3 bases and the V segment lost 6 bases, leaving 4 bases of the junction unmatched. The CDR3 nucleotides are TGTGCCAGTAGCCGGGGACAGGGGGACAATCAGCCCCAGCATTTT. Its protein product is CASSRGQGDNQPQHF.